This record covers a single T cell receptor beta chain. What it recognizes is unknown. At one end the junction does not follow the germline gene, possibly because of a read error. The sample contains more than one DNA sequence encoding this CDR3. This CDR3 is built from 15 residues. From germline, CDR1 is SGHRS and CDR2 YFSETQ. This sample was taken from a study of shared clonotypes between healthy human individuals. Study as a whole: Donor composition was a couple of women and three men, aged 18 to 49.

Study-level points and caveats: Around 5% was the fraction of naive CD4 clonotypes found shared across a few donors.

Running of the assay took place at deep level. Every subset had its genomic DNA shared out evenly among several immunoSEQ plates. TCRdb's copy holds only in-frame clones and misses some; the assay was immunoSEQ multiplex PCR. The sample contains about 980,000 clones, 76% of which appear only once. This TCR was recovered from a man younger than 35 in good health. The gene calls are TRBV5-1 and TRBJ2-5; 15 nucleotides align to TRBD2. The sequencing input was memory CD4+ T cells sorted from blood. The subset was: CD45RA-negative fraction. CDR3 residues: CASSLGLAGGETQYF. The CDR3 region has the DNA TGCGCCAGCAGTTTGGGACTAGCGGGGGGAGAGACCCAGTACTTC.